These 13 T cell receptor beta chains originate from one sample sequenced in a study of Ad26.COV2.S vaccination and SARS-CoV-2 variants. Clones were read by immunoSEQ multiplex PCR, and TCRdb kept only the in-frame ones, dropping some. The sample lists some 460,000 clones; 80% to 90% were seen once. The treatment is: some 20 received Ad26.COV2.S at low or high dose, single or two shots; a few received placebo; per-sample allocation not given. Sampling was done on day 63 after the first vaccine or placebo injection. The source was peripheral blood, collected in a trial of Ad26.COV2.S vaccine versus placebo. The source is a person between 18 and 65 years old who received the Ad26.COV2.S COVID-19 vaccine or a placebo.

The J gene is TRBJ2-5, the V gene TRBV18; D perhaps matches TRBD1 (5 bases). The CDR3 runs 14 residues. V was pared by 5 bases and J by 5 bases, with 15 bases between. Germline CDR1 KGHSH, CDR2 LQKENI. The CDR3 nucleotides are TGTGCCAGCTCAGCACAGGCTCTGCGGGAGACCCAGTACTTC. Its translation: CASSAQALRETQYF.

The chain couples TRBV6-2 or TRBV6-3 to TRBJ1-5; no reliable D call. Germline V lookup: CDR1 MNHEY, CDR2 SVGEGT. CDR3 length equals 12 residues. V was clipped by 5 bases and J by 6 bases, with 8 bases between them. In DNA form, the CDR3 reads TGTGCCAGCAGTAGTCGAGGTCAGCCCCAGCATTTT. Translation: CASSSRGQPQHF.

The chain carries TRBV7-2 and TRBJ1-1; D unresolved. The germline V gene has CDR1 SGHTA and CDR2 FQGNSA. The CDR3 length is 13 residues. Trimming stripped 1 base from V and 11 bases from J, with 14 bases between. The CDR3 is CASSLGAVGRAFF. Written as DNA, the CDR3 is TGTGCCAGCAGCTTAGGGGCAGTTGGTAGGGCTTTCTTT.

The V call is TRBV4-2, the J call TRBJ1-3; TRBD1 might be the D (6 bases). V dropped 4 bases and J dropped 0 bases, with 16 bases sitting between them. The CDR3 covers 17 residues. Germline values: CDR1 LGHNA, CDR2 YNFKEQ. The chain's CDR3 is CASSLAQGTSSGNTIYF. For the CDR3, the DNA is TGTGCCAGCAGCCTGGCTCAGGGGACGAGCTCTGGAAACACCATATATTTT.

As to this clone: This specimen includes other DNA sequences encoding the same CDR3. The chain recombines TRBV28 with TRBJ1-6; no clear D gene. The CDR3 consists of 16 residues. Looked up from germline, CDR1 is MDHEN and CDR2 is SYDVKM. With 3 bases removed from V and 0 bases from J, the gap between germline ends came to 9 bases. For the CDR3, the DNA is TGTGCCAGCAGTTTTGGTGGGAGCTCCTATAATTCACCCCTCCACTTT. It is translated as CASSFGGSSYNSPLHF.

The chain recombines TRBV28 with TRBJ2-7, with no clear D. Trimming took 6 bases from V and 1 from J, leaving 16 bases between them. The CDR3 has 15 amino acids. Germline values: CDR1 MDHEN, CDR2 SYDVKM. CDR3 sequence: CASRGLRSSSYEQYF. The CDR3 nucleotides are TGTGCCAGCAGGGGTTTGCGATCCTCATCCTACGAGCAGTACTTC.

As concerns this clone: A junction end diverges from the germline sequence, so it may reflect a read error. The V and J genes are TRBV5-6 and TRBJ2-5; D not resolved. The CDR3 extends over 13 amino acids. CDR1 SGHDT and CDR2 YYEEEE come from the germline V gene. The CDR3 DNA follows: TGTGCCAGCACCTTGTTGGGTCGAGAGACCCAGTACTTC. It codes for CASTLLGRETQYF.

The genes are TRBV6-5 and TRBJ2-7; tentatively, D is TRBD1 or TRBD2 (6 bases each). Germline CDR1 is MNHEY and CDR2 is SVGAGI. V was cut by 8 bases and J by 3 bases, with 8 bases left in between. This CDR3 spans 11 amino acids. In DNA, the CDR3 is TGTGCCAGCGGGGGGCTCTACGAGCAGTACTTC. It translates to CASGGLYEQYF.

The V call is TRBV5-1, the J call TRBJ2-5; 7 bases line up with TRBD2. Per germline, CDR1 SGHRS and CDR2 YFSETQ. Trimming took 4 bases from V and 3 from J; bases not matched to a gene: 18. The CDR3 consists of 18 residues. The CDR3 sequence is CASSNQKLTLAGEETQYF. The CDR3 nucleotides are TGCGCCAGCAGCAACCAAAAGCTAACCTTAGCGGGCGAAGAGACCCAGTACTTC.

The CDR3: CASSPRREQFF. The CDR3 coding sequence is TGTGCCAGCAGTCCCCGGCGTGAGCAGTTCTTC. V is TRBV6-2 or TRBV6-3 and J is TRBJ2-1, with unresolved D. CDR1 is MNHEY, CDR2 SVGEGT, per germline. The CDR3 has 11 residues. V lost 5 bases to trimming and J lost 9 bases, with 8 bases between them.

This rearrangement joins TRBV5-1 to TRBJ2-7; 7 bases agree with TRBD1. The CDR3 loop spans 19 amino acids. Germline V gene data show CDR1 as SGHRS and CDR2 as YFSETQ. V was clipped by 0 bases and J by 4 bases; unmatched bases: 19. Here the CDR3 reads CASSLVDLGRAGGFYEQYF. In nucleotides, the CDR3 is TGCGCCAGCAGCTTGGTAGATTTGGGCAGGGCAGGGGGTTTTTACGAGCAGTACTTC.

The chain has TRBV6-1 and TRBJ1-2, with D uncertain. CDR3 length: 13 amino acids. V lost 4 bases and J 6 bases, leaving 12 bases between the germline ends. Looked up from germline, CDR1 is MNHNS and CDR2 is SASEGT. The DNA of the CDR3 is TGTGCCAGCAGTGGAGCGGAATTAAATGGCTACACCTTC. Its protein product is CASSGAELNGYTF.

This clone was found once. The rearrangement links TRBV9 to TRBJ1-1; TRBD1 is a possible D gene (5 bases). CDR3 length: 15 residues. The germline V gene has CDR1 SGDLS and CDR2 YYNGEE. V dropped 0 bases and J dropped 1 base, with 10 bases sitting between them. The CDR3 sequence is CASSVDPGPNTEAFF. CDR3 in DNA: TGTGCCAGCAGCGTAGACCCGGGACCGAACACTGAAGCTTTCTTT.